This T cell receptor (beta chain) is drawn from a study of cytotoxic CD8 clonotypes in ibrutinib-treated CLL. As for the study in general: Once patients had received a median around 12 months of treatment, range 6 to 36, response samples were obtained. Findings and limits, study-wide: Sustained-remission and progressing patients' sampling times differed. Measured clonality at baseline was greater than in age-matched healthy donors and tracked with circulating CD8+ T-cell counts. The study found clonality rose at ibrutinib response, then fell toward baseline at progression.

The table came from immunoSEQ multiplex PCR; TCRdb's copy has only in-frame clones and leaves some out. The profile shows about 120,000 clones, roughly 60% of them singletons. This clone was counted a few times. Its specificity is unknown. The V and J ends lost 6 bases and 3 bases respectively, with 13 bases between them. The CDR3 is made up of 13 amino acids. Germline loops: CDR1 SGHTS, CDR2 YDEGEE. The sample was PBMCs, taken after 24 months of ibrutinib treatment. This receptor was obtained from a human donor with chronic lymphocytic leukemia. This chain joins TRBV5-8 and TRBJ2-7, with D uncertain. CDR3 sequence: CASTAVHYYEQYF. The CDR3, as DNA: TGTGCCAGCACCGCGGTCCATTACTACGAGCAGTACTTC.